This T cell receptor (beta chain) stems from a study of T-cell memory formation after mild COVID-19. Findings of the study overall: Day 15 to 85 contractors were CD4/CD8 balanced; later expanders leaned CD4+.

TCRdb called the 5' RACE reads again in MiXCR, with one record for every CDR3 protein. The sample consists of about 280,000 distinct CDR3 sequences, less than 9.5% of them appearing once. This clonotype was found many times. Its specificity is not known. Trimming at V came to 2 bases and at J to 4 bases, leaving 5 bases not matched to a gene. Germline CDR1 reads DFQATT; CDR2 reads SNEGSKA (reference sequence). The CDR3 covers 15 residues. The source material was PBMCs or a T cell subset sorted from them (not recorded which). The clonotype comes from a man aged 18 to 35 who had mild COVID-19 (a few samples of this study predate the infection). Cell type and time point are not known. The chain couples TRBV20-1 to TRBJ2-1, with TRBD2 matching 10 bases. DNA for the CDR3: TGCAGTGCTAGACTAGCGGGGGTTTCGTACAATGAGCAGTTCTTC. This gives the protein CSARLAGVSYNEQFF.